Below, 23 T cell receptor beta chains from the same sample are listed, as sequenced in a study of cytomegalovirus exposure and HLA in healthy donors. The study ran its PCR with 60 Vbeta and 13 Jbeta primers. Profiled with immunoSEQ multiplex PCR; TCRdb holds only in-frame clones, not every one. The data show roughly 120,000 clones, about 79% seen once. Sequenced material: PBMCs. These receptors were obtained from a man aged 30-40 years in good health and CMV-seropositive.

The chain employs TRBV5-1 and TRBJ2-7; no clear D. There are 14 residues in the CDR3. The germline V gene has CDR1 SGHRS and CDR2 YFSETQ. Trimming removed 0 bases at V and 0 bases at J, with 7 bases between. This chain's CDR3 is CASSLVSFSYEQYF. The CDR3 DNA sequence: TGCGCCAGCAGCTTGGTTAGCTTCTCCTACGAGCAGTACTTC.

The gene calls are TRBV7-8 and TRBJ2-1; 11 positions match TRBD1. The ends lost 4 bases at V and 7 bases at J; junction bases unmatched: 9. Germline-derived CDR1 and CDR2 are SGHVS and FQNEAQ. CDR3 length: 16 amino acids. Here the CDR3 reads CASSSTGQGALNEQFF. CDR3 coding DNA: TGTGCCAGCAGCTCCACTGGACAGGGGGCCTTGAATGAGCAGTTCTTC.

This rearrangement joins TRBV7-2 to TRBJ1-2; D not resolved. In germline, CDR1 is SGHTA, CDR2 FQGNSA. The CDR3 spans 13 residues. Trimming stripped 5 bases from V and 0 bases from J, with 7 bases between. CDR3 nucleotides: TGTGCCAGCAGCCCCGGGGCTAACTATGGCTACACCTTC. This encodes CASSPGANYGYTF.

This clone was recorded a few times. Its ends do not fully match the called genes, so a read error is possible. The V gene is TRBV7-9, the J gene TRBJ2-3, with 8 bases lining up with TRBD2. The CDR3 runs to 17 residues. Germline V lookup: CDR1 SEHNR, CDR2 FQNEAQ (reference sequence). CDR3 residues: CSSSLSRGAGVTDTQYF. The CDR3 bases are TGTTCCAGCAGCTTATCCCGTGGAGCGGGAGTCACAGATACGCAGTATTTT.

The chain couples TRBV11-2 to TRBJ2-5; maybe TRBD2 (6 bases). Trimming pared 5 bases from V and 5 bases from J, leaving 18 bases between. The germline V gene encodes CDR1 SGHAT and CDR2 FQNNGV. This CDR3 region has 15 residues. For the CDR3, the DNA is TGTGCCAGCAGCCAACAACCAGGGAGCGGGGAGACCCAGTACTTC. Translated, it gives CASSQQPGSGETQYF.

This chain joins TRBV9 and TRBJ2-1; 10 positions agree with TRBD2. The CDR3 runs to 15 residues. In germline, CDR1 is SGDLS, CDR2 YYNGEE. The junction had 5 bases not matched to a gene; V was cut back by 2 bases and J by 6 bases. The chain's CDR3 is CASSVGTSVSNEQFF. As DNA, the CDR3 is TGTGCCAGCAGCGTCGGGACTAGCGTGAGCAATGAGCAGTTCTTC.

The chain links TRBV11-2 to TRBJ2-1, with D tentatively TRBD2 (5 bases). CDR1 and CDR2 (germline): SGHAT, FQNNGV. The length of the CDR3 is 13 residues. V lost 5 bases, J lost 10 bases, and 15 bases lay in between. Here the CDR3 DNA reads TGTGCCAGCAGCGCCGGACGGACTTGGGAGCAGTTCTTC. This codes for CASSAGRTWEQFF.

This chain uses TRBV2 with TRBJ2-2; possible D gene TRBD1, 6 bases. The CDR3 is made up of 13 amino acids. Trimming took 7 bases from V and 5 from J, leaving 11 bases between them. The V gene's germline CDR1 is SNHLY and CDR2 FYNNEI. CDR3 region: CASTDDRTGELFF. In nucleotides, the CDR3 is TGTGCCAGCACCGACGACAGGACCGGGGAGCTGTTTTTT.

The CDR3 reads CASSVDIRTSGSLNEQFF. The CDR3 coding sequence is TGTGCCAGCAGCGTAGATATCAGGACTAGCGGGAGTTTGAATGAGCAGTTCTTC. The chain carries TRBV9 and TRBJ2-1, with 13 bases aligning to TRBD2. Germline trimming cut 0 bases from V and 7 bases from J; bases unmatched to any gene: 10. From germline, CDR1 is SGDLS and CDR2 YYNGEE. This CDR3 spans 18 amino acids.

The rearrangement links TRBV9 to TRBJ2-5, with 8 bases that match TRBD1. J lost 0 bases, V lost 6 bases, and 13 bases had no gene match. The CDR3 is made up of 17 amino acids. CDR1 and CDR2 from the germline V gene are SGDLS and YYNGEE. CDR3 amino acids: CASNLLQGAFHQETQYF. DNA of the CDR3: TGTGCCAGCAACCTTCTCCAGGGGGCATTTCACCAAGAGACCCAGTACTTC.

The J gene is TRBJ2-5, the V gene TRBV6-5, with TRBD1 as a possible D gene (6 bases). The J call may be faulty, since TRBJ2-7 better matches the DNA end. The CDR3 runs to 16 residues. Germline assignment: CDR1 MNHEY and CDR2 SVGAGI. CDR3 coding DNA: TGTGCCAGCAGTTACTCTACAGGGATAAGCTCCTACGAGCAGTACTTC. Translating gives CASSYSTGISSYEQYF.

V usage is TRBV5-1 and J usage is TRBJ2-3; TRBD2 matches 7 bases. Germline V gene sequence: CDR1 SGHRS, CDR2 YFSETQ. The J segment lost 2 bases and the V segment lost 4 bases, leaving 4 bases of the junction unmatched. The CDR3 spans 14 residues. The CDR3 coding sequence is TGCGCCAGCAGCCCGGGGGACTACACAGATACGCAGTATTTT. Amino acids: CASSPGDYTDTQYF.

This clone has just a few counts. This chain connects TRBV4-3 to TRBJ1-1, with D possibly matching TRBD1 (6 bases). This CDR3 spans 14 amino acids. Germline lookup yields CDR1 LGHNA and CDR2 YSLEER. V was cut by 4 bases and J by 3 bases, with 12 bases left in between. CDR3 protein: CASSPLQGYTEAFF. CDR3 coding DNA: TGCGCCAGCAGCCCTTTACAGGGCTACACTGAAGCTTTCTTT.

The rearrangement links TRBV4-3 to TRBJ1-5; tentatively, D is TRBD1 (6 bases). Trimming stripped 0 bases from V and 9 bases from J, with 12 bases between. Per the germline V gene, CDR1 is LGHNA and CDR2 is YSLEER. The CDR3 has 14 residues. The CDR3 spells CASSQDVQGLPQHF. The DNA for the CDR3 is TGCGCCAGCAGCCAAGACGTACAGGGTTTGCCCCAGCATTTT.

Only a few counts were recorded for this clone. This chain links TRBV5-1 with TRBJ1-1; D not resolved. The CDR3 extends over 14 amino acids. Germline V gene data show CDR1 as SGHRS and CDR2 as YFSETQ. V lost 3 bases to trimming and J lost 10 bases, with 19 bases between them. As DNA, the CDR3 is TGCGCCAGCAGCTCCGACACTTCCTCGGATCGAGCTTTCTTT. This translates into CASSSDTSSDRAFF.

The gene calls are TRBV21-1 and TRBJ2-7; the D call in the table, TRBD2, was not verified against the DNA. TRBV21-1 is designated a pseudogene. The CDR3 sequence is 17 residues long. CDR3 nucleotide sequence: TGTGCCAGCAGTGATTCAAGGTCCAGCGGGACCTACTACGAGCAGTACTTC. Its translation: CASSDSRSSGTYYEQYF.

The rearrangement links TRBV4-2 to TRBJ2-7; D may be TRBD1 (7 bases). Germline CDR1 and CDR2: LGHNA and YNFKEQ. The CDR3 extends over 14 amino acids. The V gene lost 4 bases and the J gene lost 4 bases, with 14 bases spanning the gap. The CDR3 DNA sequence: TGTGCCAGCAGCCGAGAAGCAGGGGGGTACGAGCAGTACTTC. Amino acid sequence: CASSREAGGYEQYF.

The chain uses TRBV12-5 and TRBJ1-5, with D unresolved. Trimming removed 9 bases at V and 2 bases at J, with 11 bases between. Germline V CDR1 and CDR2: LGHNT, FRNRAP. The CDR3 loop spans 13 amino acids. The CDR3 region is CASHAYGNQPQHF. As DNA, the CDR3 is TGTGCTAGCCATGCCTATGGCAATCAGCCCCAGCATTTT.

CDR3 sequence: CASSFRGRNTIYF. The CDR3 bases are TGTGCCAGCAGTTTTAGGGGAAGAAACACCATATATTTT. The rearrangement joins TRBV28 to TRBJ1-3; D may be TRBD1 (5 bases). Trimming took 3 bases from V and 5 from J, leaving 8 bases between them. The CDR3 extends over 13 amino acids. Germline values: CDR1 MDHEN, CDR2 SYDVKM.

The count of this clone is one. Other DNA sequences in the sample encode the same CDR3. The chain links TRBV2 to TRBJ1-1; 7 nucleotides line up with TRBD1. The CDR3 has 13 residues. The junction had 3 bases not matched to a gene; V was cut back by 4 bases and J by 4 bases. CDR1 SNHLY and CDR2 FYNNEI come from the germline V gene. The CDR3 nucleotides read TGTGCCAGCAGTGGACAGGGATCCACTGAAGCTTTCTTT. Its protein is CASSGQGSTEAFF. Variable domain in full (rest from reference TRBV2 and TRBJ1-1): EPEVTQTPSHQVTQMGQEVILRCVPISNHLYFYWYRQILGQKVEFLVSFYNNEISEKSEIFDDQFSVERPDGSNFTLKIRSTKLEDSAMYFCASSGQGSTEAFFGQGTRLTVV.

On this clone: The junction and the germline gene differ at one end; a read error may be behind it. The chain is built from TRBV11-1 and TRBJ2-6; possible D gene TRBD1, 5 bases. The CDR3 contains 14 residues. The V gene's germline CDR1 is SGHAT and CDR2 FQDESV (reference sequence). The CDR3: CASTASTGANGLTF. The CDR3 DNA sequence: TGTGCCAGCACAGCATCGACTGGGGCCAACGGCCTGACTTTC.

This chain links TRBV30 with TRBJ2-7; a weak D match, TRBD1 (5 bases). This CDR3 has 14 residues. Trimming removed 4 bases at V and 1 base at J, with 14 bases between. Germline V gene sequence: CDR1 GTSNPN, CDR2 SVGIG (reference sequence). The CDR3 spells CAWKKGLVSYEQYF. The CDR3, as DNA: TGTGCCTGGAAGAAGGGGCTGGTGTCCTACGAGCAGTACTTC.

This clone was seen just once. DNA for the CDR3: TGCGCCAGCAGCCAAGTGGGCAGGGGGCCCGTTCAGCCCCAGCATTTT. Residues: CASSQVGRGPVQPQHF. The chain employs TRBV4-1 and TRBJ1-5; 8 positions agree with TRBD1. Germline values: CDR1 MGHRA, CDR2 YSYEKL. With 1 base clipped from V and 6 bases from J, the junction kept 8 bases outside the gene matches. The CDR3 extends over 16 amino acids.